This T cell receptor beta chain was profiled in a study of T cell repertoires in cytomegalovirus infection. MiXCR, applied by TCRdb to the reads, yields one record per CDR3 protein. This table has approximately 97,000 distinct CDR3 sequences, 16% appearing once. This CDR3 has 16 amino acids. Germline V gene data show CDR1 as SGHRS and CDR2 as YFSETQ. With 4 bases clipped from V and 1 base from J, the junction kept 7 bases outside the gene matches. The clonotype originates from a human donor in good health (CMV status not recorded). Some clones in this sample may be carry-over from other donors' samples. The V and J genes are TRBV5-1 and TRBJ2-3, with 9 bases matching TRBD1. Material: PBMCs. CDR3 in DNA: TGCGCCAGCAGCCCCGGACAGGGGATCGGCACAGATACGCAGTATTTT. Amino acids: CASSPGQGIGTDTQYF.